This is a list of T cell receptor beta chains from one sample in a study of cytomegalovirus exposure and HLA in healthy donors. Data came from immunoSEQ multiplex PCR; TCRdb stores just in-frame clones and leaves some out. The repertoire holds about 160,000 clones, roughly 80% seen once, with approximately 2.4% in the top ten. The sequencing sample was made of PBMCs. Receptors were obtained from a male donor in good health and CMV-seronegative. CDR3s include the opening cysteine and the closing phenylalanine or tryptophan. A D gene is named only where the DNA matches it firmly. Clone size, where shown, is once, few, many, or a class for clones that have expanded.

j_gene: TRBJ2-2; len: 14; v_gene: TRBV28; abundance: .; d_gene: .; CDR3aa: CASSLSMTGGELFF; CDR3nt: TGTGCCAGCAGTTTATCCATGACGGGCGGGGAGCTGTTTTTT
j_gene: TRBJ2-7; len: 16; v_gene: TRBV29-1; abundance: .; d_gene: TRBD2; CDR3aa: CSVATGLAGVHYEQYF; CDR3nt: TGCAGCGTGGCCACGGGACTAGCGGGGGTACACTACGAGCAGTACTTC
j_gene: TRBJ2-1; len: 15; v_gene: TRBV9; abundance: .; d_gene: .; CDR3aa: CASSVQAPSYNEQFF; CDR3nt: TGTGCCAGCAGCGTTCAAGCGCCATCCTACAATGAGCAGTTCTTC
j_gene: TRBJ2-7; len: 13; v_gene: TRBV29-1; abundance: .; d_gene: TRBD1; CDR3aa: CSVAGTGSYEQYF; CDR3nt: TGCAGCGTCGCCGGGACAGGATCCTACGAGCAGTACTTC
j_gene: TRBJ1-4; len: 15; v_gene: TRBV5-1; abundance: .; d_gene: TRBD1; CDR3aa: CASSWSRGLEEKLFF; CDR3nt: TGCGCCAGCAGCTGGAGCAGGGGGCTGGAGGAAAAACTGTTTTTT
j_gene: TRBJ2-1; len: 13; v_gene: TRBV15; abundance: .; d_gene: TRBD2; CDR3aa: CATSRDGAGGQFF; CDR3nt: TGTGCCACCAGCAGAGATGGGGCGGGGGGGCAGTTCTTC
j_gene: TRBJ2-3; len: 16; v_gene: TRBV5-1; abundance: .; d_gene: .; CDR3aa: CASTPAAGLGLDTQYF; CDR3nt: TGCGCCAGCACCCCGGCTGCGGGGTTAGGTTTAGATACGCAGTATTTT
j_gene: TRBJ2-7; len: 17; v_gene: TRBV7-2; abundance: .; d_gene: .; CDR3aa: CASSLLSGSGLNYEQYF; CDR3nt: TGTGCCAGCAGCTTACTTTCTGGTTCGGGACTGAACTACGAGCAGTACTTC
j_gene: TRBJ2-5; len: 17; v_gene: TRBV7-6; abundance: .; d_gene: TRBD1; CDR3aa: CASSLGTNRGRQETQYF; CDR3nt: TGTGCCAGCAGCTTAGGGACGAACAGGGGGCGGCAAGAGACCCAGTACTTC
j_gene: TRBJ2-3; len: 15; v_gene: TRBV28; abundance: .; d_gene: TRBD2; CDR3aa: CAIDGDQRGSDTQYF; CDR3nt: TGTGCCATCGATGGAGATCAGCGGGGCTCAGATACGCAGTATTTT
j_gene: TRBJ1-2; len: 13; v_gene: TRBV25-1; abundance: .; d_gene: .; CDR3aa: CASSETITYGYTF; CDR3nt: TGTGCCAGCAGTGAAACCATTACTTATGGCTACACCTTC
j_gene: TRBJ2-7; len: 13; v_gene: TRBV27; abundance: few; d_gene: .; CDR3aa: CASRGGGTYEQYF; CDR3nt: TGTGCCAGCAGGGGAGGGGGAACCTACGAGCAGTACTTC
j_gene: TRBJ1-1; len: 12; v_gene: TRBV5-1; abundance: .; d_gene: TRBD1; CDR3aa: CASSSQGVRTFF; CDR3nt: TGCGCCAGCAGCTCACAGGGGGTGAGAACTTTCTTT
j_gene: TRBJ2-1; len: 17; v_gene: TRBV7-7; abundance: .; d_gene: .; CDR3aa: CASSLEEGALFYNEQFF; CDR3nt: TGTGCCAGCAGCTTAGAGGAGGGGGCGCTGTTCTACAATGAGCAGTTCTTC
j_gene: TRBJ2-1; len: 15; v_gene: TRBV29-1; abundance: once; d_gene: TRBD1; CDR3aa: CSVEESGGGYNEQFF; CDR3nt: TGCAGCGTTGAAGAGTCAGGGGGCGGCTACAATGAGCAGTTCTTC
j_gene: TRBJ1-2; len: 15; v_gene: TRBV14; abundance: .; d_gene: TRBD1; CDR3aa: CASSDMMGQNYGYTF; CDR3nt: TGTGCCAGCAGTGACATGATGGGACAGAACTATGGCTACACCTTC
j_gene: TRBJ1-3; len: 14; v_gene: TRBV5-6; abundance: .; d_gene: .; CDR3aa: CASSPGPQGNTIYF; CDR3nt: TGTGCCAGCAGCCCGGGTCCCCAGGGAAACACCATATATTTT
j_gene: TRBJ2-1; len: 13; v_gene: TRBV7-9; abundance: .; d_gene: TRBD2; CDR3aa: CASSLATGGEQFF; CDR3nt: TGTGCCAGCAGCTTAGCGACGGGGGGTGAGCAGTTCTTC
j_gene: TRBJ2-3; len: 16; v_gene: TRBV5-6; abundance: .; d_gene: TRBD2; CDR3aa: CASRETSGGGTDTQYF; CDR3nt: TGTGCCAGCAGGGAAACTAGCGGGGGGGGCACAGATACGCAGTATTTT
j_gene: TRBJ2-1; len: 15; v_gene: TRBV5-1; abundance: once; d_gene: .; CDR3aa: CASSLRITGHNEQFF; CDR3nt: TGCGCCAGCAGCTTGAGGATCACAGGGCACAATGAGCAGTTCTTC
j_gene: TRBJ1-1; len: 15; v_gene: TRBV7-2; abundance: .; d_gene: TRBD1; CDR3aa: CASSPQSGTGLGAFF; CDR3nt: TGTGCCAGCAGCCCCCAATCCGGGACAGGCCTCGGGGCTTTCTTT
j_gene: TRBJ2-1; len: 16; v_gene: TRBV6-6; abundance: few; d_gene: .; CDR3aa: CASNTPGSSSYNEQFF; CDR3nt: TGTGCCAGCAACACACCAGGCTCAAGCTCCTACAATGAGCAGTTCTTC
j_gene: TRBJ1-2; len: 13; v_gene: TRBV28; abundance: .; d_gene: TRBD1; CDR3aa: CASSLPGGLGYTF; CDR3nt: TGTGCCAGCAGTTTACCAGGGGGACTTGGCTACACCTTC
j_gene: TRBJ1-2; len: 15; v_gene: TRBV7-9; abundance: .; d_gene: .; CDR3aa: CASSLEYPGIDGYTF; CDR3nt: TGTGCCAGCAGCTTAGAGTACCCAGGGATCGATGGCTACACCTTC
j_gene: TRBJ1-2; len: 15; v_gene: TRBV6-5; abundance: once; d_gene: .; CDR3aa: CASSYSTRVLDGYTF; CDR3nt: TGTGCCAGCAGTTACTCCACCCGGGTACTCGACGGCTACACCTTC
j_gene: TRBJ1-1; len: 13; v_gene: TRBV6-1; abundance: .; d_gene: .; CDR3aa: CATGQGLNTEAFF; CDR3nt: TGTGCCACCGGCCAGGGCTTGAACACTGAAGCTTTCTTT
j_gene: TRBJ1-4; len: 14; v_gene: TRBV19; abundance: .; d_gene: .; CDR3aa: CASSIDGKGEKLFF; CDR3nt: TGTGCCAGTAGTATTGACGGGAAGGGAGAAAAACTGTTTTTT
j_gene: TRBJ2-7; len: 15; v_gene: TRBV18; abundance: .; d_gene: .; CDR3aa: CASSPPLAGRYEQYF; CDR3nt: TGTGCCAGCTCACCACCGCTGGCAGGGCGGTACGAGCAGTACTTC
j_gene: TRBJ1-1; len: 13; v_gene: TRBV9; abundance: .; d_gene: .; CDR3aa: CASSAKGYTEAFF; CDR3nt: TGTGCCAGCAGCGCAAAGGGGTACACTGAAGCTTTCTTT
j_gene: TRBJ1-1; len: 16; v_gene: TRBV5-4; abundance: few; d_gene: .; CDR3aa: CASSLVGSTANTEAFF; CDR3nt: TGTGCCAGCAGCTTGGTTGGAAGTACAGCGAACACTGAAGCTTTCTTT
j_gene: TRBJ2-5; len: 16; v_gene: TRBV5-1; abundance: .; d_gene: TRBD2; CDR3aa: CASSPPTSGSWETQYF; CDR3nt: TGCGCCAGCAGCCCACCGACTAGCGGGAGTTGGGAGACCCAGTACTTC
j_gene: TRBJ2-5; len: 14; v_gene: TRBV5-1; abundance: .; d_gene: TRBD1; CDR3aa: CASSVGQTQETQYF; CDR3nt: TGCGCCAGCAGCGTGGGACAGACTCAAGAGACCCAGTACTTC
j_gene: TRBJ1-2; len: 15; v_gene: TRBV19; abundance: few; d_gene: TRBD1; CDR3aa: CASSPQTGGLYGYTF; CDR3nt: TGTGCCAGTAGTCCGCAGACAGGGGGCCTGTATGGCTACACCTTC
j_gene: TRBJ2-6; len: 14; v_gene: TRBV27; abundance: .; d_gene: .; CDR3aa: CASSFSSGANVLTF; CDR3nt: TGTGCCAGCAGTTTCAGCTCTGGGGCCAACGTCCTGACTTTC
j_gene: TRBJ1-4; len: 15; v_gene: TRBV19; abundance: few; d_gene: .; CDR3aa: CASSEGQLRREKLFF; CDR3nt: TGTGCCAGTAGTGAAGGACAGCTTCGCCGCGAAAAACTGTTTTTT
j_gene: TRBJ1-3; len: 15; v_gene: TRBV5-8; abundance: .; d_gene: .; CDR3aa: CASSRRTFDGNTIYF; CDR3nt: TGTGCCAGCAGCCGCAGGACATTCGATGGAAACACCATATATTTT
j_gene: TRBJ1-6; len: 14; v_gene: TRBV9; abundance: .; d_gene: .; CDR3aa: CASSVAGSDSPLHF; CDR3nt: TGTGCCAGCAGCGTAGCAGGGTCGGATTCACCCCTCCACTTT
j_gene: TRBJ2-7; len: 14; v_gene: TRBV6-1; abundance: .; d_gene: TRBD2; CDR3aa: CASRGLAGPYEQYF; CDR3nt: TGTGCCAGCAGGGGACTAGCGGGTCCCTACGAGCAGTACTTC
j_gene: TRBJ2-5; len: 12; v_gene: TRBV7-9; abundance: .; d_gene: TRBD1; CDR3aa: CAGQGVGETQYF; CDR3nt: TGTGCCGGACAGGGGGTGGGAGAGACCCAGTACTTC
j_gene: TRBJ1-5; len: 13; v_gene: TRBV6-1; abundance: few; d_gene: .; CDR3aa: CASRSPGNQPQHF; CDR3nt: TGTGCCAGCAGGTCCCCGGGCAATCAGCCCCAGCATTTT
j_gene: TRBJ2-7; len: 16; v_gene: TRBV4-1; abundance: .; d_gene: TRBD2; CDR3aa: CASSQVAGGGSYEQYF; CDR3nt: TGCGCCAGCAGCCAAGTCGCAGGCGGGGGCTCCTACGAGCAGTACTTC
j_gene: TRBJ1-1; len: 16; v_gene: TRBV14; abundance: .; d_gene: .; CDR3aa: CASSQDLGALNTEAFF; CDR3nt: TGTGCCAGCAGCCAAGATCTAGGGGCCCTGAACACTGAAGCTTTCTTT
j_gene: TRBJ2-3; len: 17; v_gene: TRBV5-1; abundance: .; d_gene: TRBD2; CDR3aa: CASSPWPGGLGTDTQYF; CDR3nt: TGCGCCAGCAGCCCATGGCCCGGGGGGTTGGGCACAGATACGCAGTATTTT
j_gene: TRBJ2-1; len: 15; v_gene: TRBV7-8; abundance: once; d_gene: TRBD2; CDR3aa: CASSGTSGRAWEQFF; CDR3nt: TGTGCCAGCAGCGGGACTAGCGGGAGGGCATGGGAGCAGTTCTTC
j_gene: TRBJ2-7; len: 13; v_gene: TRBV5-4; abundance: .; d_gene: TRBD1; CDR3aa: CASRDRPHYEQYF; CDR3nt: TGTGCCAGCAGGGACAGGCCCCACTACGAGCAGTACTTC
j_gene: TRBJ1-2; len: 15; v_gene: TRBV6-6; abundance: .; d_gene: .; CDR3aa: CASSHRDTLIYGYTF; CDR3nt: TGTGCCAGCAGCCACCGGGACACCCTTATCTATGGCTACACCTTC
j_gene: TRBJ2-1; len: 11; v_gene: TRBV20-1; abundance: .; d_gene: .; CDR3aa: CSAHRWDEQFF; CDR3nt: TGCAGTGCTCACAGGTGGGATGAGCAGTTCTTC
j_gene: TRBJ2-6; len: 17; v_gene: TRBV7-9; abundance: .; d_gene: TRBD2; CDR3aa: CASTSPGRAPGANVLTF; CDR3nt: TGTGCCAGCACCTCCCCAGGGAGGGCCCCTGGGGCCAACGTCCTGACTTTC
j_gene: TRBJ2-4; len: 14; v_gene: TRBV19; abundance: .; d_gene: .; CDR3aa: CASSSQGGKNIQYF; CDR3nt: TGTGCCAGTAGTTCACAGGGTGGAAAAAACATTCAGTACTTC
j_gene: TRBJ2-3; len: 16; v_gene: TRBV18; abundance: .; d_gene: TRBD2; CDR3aa: CASSPLAGVYTDTQYF; CDR3nt: TGTGCCAGCTCACCTTTAGCGGGAGTCTACACAGATACGCAGTATTTT
j_gene: TRBJ2-5; len: 15; v_gene: TRBV7-7; abundance: .; d_gene: .; CDR3aa: CASSLSHWGPETQYF; CDR3nt: TGTGCCAGCAGCTTGAGCCACTGGGGCCCAGAGACCCAGTACTTC
j_gene: TRBJ1-4; len: 15; v_gene: TRBV4-1; abundance: few; d_gene: .; CDR3aa: CASSQEGPAGEKLFF; CDR3nt: TGCGCCAGCAGCCAAGAAGGCCCAGCGGGGGAAAAACTGTTTTTT
j_gene: TRBJ1-2; len: 12; v_gene: TRBV7-9; abundance: .; d_gene: .; CDR3aa: CSSSLVGVGYTF; CDR3nt: TGTTCCAGCAGCTTAGTAGGGGTGGGCTACACCTTC
j_gene: TRBJ2-3; len: 15; v_gene: TRBV7-9; abundance: .; d_gene: .; CDR3aa: CASRGRTSSTDTQYF; CDR3nt: TGTGCCAGCAGGGGGCGGACCTCTAGCACAGATACGCAGTATTTT
j_gene: TRBJ2-1; len: 20; v_gene: TRBV14; abundance: .; d_gene: TRBD2; CDR3aa: CASSHYAGTSGGSSYNEQFF; CDR3nt: TGTGCCAGCAGCCATTACGCCGGGACTAGCGGGGGTAGCTCCTACAATGAGCAGTTCTTC
j_gene: TRBJ1-3; len: 15; v_gene: TRBV7-2; abundance: .; d_gene: .; CDR3aa: CASSRDSRTGNTIYF; CDR3nt: TGTGCCAGCAGCCGCGACAGCCGGACTGGAAACACCATATATTTT